This TCR beta chain was recorded in a study of cytomegalovirus exposure and HLA in healthy donors. Study-wide results and limits: Earlier findings revealed that most TCR beta V segments proved productive either about 87% or about 30% of the time. V- and J-gene trimming of TCR beta was linked (in a later analysis) to a missense DCLRE1C variant. Common viral pathogens seemed, in a later analysis, to connect with several of the most significant clusters. Reportedly, diagnosis of cytomegalovirus status by the classifier showed high specificity and sensitivity.

Comments on this clone: Its antigen is unknown.

The PCR was carried out with 60 Vbeta primers and 13 Jbeta primers. Sequencing used immunoSEQ multiplex PCR; TCRdb keeps in-frame clones, though not all of them. This repertoire shows 100,000 or so clones, roughly 80% found once; its top ten account for 8.6%. The specimen sequenced was PBMCs. This sequence originates from a woman between 40 and 55 years old in good health and CMV-seropositive.

In DNA, the CDR3 is TGTGCCAGCAGCCGGGAAGGGAGGGGCGGCTACACCTTC. As protein: CASSREGRGGYTF. V usage is TRBV5-4 and J usage is TRBJ1-2, with a possible D match to TRBD1 (5 bases). The V and J ends lost 4 bases and 8 bases respectively, with 15 bases between them. This CDR3 contains 13 residues. CDR1 and CDR2 from the germline V gene are SGHNT and YYREEE (reference sequence).